Here is one T cell receptor beta chain with its context. A TCRbeta library incorporating unique molecular identifiers was prepared. MiXCR, run by TCRdb on the PCR reads, gives a single entry per CDR3 protein. The repertoire consists of more than 450,000 distinct CDR3 sequences, with around 19% occurring once and the leading ten covering approximately 3%. This specimen belongs to a study of T-cell reconstitution after alpha-beta-depleted transplantation in children. The CDR3 length is 15 residues. The germline V gene encodes CDR1 KGHSH and CDR2 LQKENI. V lost 6 bases to trimming and J lost 2 bases; unmatched junction nucleotides: 9.

The sequence was obtained from a human donor who donated a stem cell graft to a child with acute lymphoblastic leukemia. V gene TRBV18 combines with J gene TRBJ2-7; 8 bases fit TRBD2. The sample consisted of PBMCs from the stem cell graft donor, taken from the stem cell graft. The CDR3 DNA sequence: TGTGCCAGCTCCTCTAGCGGGCCGTTTACCTACGAGCAGTACTTC. The encoded protein is CASSSSGPFTYEQYF.